This TCR beta chain was identified in a study of breast tumors, draining lymph nodes, adjacent tissues. General study points: Tumor T cell lymph node origin was a supported hypothesis, not proven. Compared with basal-like, luminal-like tumors shared significantly more repertoire with nontumor tissue. Compared with lymph nodes, tumors were less diverse; compared with nontumor tissue, more.

Regarding this clonotype: Its target is unknown.

The junction had 11 bases not matched to a gene; V was cut back by 6 bases and J by 9 bases. CDR1 and CDR2 (germline): DFQATT, SNEGSKA (reference sequence). This CDR3 is built from 14 residues. TCRdb used MiXCR to reprocess the multiplex PCR reads, holding one entry per CDR3 protein. Of tens of thousands of distinct CDR3 sequences in the sample, about 21% are singletons; the top ten hold around 8.5%. Sequenced: breast tumor tissue. This receptor was obtained from a female donor with breast cancer. Some clones in this sample may be carry-over from other donors' samples. The chain combines TRBV20-1 with TRBJ1-6; 7 bases map to TRBD1. CDR3 sequence: CSAPFEGAGSPLHF. CDR3 in DNA: TGCAGTGCCCCGTTTGAGGGGGCCGGTTCACCCCTCCACTTT.